A single sample gave rise to the 29 T cell receptor beta chains below, sequenced in a study of technical replicates of blood from a few donors (dated by TCRdb to 2015 to 2018). Library construction relied on the immunoSEQ multiplex PCR assay. TCRdb took this table from immuneACCESS and kept in-frame rearrangements with V and J called. Such tables lack part of the clones; where checked against another copy, unresolved V genes explain under half of the gap, and the rest is unexplained. This sample gives 67,000 or so clones in total; just under 97% of them show up just once. The ten largest make up more than 0.2% of the sample. Specimen: T cells isolated from PBMCs. Receptors were obtained from a human donor in good health.

The chain has TRBV7-9 and TRBJ1-3; TRBD1 might be the D (6 bases). V was trimmed by 7 bases and J by 0 bases, leaving 13 bases between them. Germline V gene data show CDR1 as SEHNR and CDR2 as FQNEAQ (reference sequence). This CDR3 spans 15 amino acids. The CDR3 nucleotides are TGTGCCAGCAAAACAGGACAGACCTCTGGAAACACCATATATTTT. Translated, it gives CASKTGQTSGNTIYF.

The chain combines TRBV6-1 with TRBJ1-5, with 7 bases identical to TRBD1. J gave up 6 bases and V 2 bases, and 13 bases lay outside the gene matches. CDR1 and CDR2 from the germline V gene are MNHNS and SASEGT. CDR3 length: 17 residues. The CDR3 is CASSELPGQSNFQPQHF. DNA for the CDR3: TGTGCCAGCAGTGAACTCCCGGGACAGTCAAATTTTCAGCCCCAGCATTTT.

The chain uses TRBV6-1 and TRBJ2-7; 9 bases map to TRBD1. CDR3 size: 14 residues. CDR1 and CDR2 (germline): MNHNS, SASEGT. The V segment lost 2 bases and the J segment 6 bases; nucleotides outside the gene matches: 5. CDR3 in DNA: TGTGCCAGCAGTGAAACCGGGACAGGGTCCGAGCAGTACTTC. This encodes CASSETGTGSEQYF.

The chain combines TRBV6-4 with TRBJ2-5; weak D call: TRBD2 (6 bases). With 0 bases removed from V and 5 bases from J, the gap between germline ends came to 13 bases. CDR3 length: 15 residues. Per germline, CDR1 MRHNA and CDR2 SNTAGT. The chain's CDR3 is CASSDSQRGKETQYF. The CDR3 DNA reads TGTGCCAGCAGTGACTCCCAACGGGGGAAGGAGACCCAGTACTTC.

As regards this clone: Within the sample, other DNA sequences also encode this same CDR3. The chain has TRBV18 and TRBJ1-1, with TRBD1 as a possible D gene (6 bases). CDR3 length: 14 residues. The germline V and J ends were trimmed by 1 base and 1 base, with 7 bases remaining between them. CDR1 and CDR2 from the germline V gene are KGHSH and LQKENI. The CDR3 DNA is TGTGCCAGCTCACCACAACAGGGGAACACTGAAGCTTTCTTT. Translation: CASSPQQGNTEAFF.

The chain carries TRBV10-3 and TRBJ2-7; no clear D. V was cut by 10 bases and J by 3 bases, with 7 bases left in between. Germline V gene data show CDR1 as ENHRY and CDR2 as SYGVKD. There are 10 residues in the CDR3. The CDR3 DNA follows: TGTGCCAGTGGAGACTACGAGCAGTACTTC. This translates into CASGDYEQYF.

The genes are TRBV9 and TRBJ2-2; 10 bases match TRBD2. This CDR3 contains 16 residues. The V gene's germline CDR1 is SGDLS and CDR2 YYNGEE. V dropped 4 bases and J dropped 6; count of bases not matched to a gene: 9. The DNA for the CDR3 is TGTGCCAGCAGCTTCCAGAGCGGGAGGGCCTCCGGGGAGCTGTTTTTT. It specifies CASSFQSGRASGELFF.

The chain employs TRBV7-9 and TRBJ1-5; TRBD1 aligns across 7 bases. The ends lost 3 bases at V and 5 bases at J; junction bases unmatched: 4. The CDR3 has 14 residues. The V gene's germline CDR1 is SEHNR and CDR2 FQNEAQ (reference sequence). The CDR3, as DNA: TGTGCCAGCAGCTTTACTACAGGGGATCAGCCCCAGCATTTT. Protein: CASSFTTGDQPQHF.

The chain combines TRBV9 with TRBJ1-5; 7 nucleotides agree with TRBD1. The CDR3 spans 15 residues. J was trimmed by 5 bases and V by 3 bases; bases with no gene match: 8. The V gene's germline CDR1 is SGDLS and CDR2 YYNGEE. CDR3 residues: CASSAQGVGDQPQHF. The CDR3 region has the DNA TGTGCCAGCAGCGCCCAGGGGGTAGGAGATCAGCCCCAGCATTTT.

This sequence joins TRBV4-1 and TRBJ1-2; D not certain. The V and J ends lost 2 bases and 1 base respectively, with 11 bases between them. The germline V gene encodes CDR1 MGHRA and CDR2 YSYEKL. The CDR3 totals 15 residues. The CDR3 DNA reads as TGCGCCAGCAGCCAACTCAGGTTGGTTAACTATGGCTACACCTTC. Translation gives CASSQLRLVNYGYTF.

The chain is built from TRBV18 and TRBJ1-4, with 8 bases that match TRBD1. J gave up 8 bases and V 6 bases, and 8 bases lay outside the gene matches. Per the germline V gene, CDR1 is KGHSH and CDR2 is LQKENI. This CDR3 spans 14 amino acids. CDR3 DNA: TGTGCCAGCTCGTACGGACAGGGCGACGAAAAACTGTTTTTT. Its protein is CASSYGQGDEKLFF.

The chain uses TRBV5-1 and TRBJ2-5, with a possible D match to TRBD1 (6 bases). The CDR3 has 16 amino acids. The V end lost 0 bases, the J end lost 1 base, and 13 bases lay between the germline ends. Germline V gives CDR1 SGHRS, CDR2 YFSETQ. In DNA, the CDR3 is TGCGCCAGCAGCTTGGTTGGGGGCGCGTCCCAAGAGACCCAGTACTTC. Protein product: CASSLVGGASQETQYF.

The chain links TRBV11-2 to TRBJ2-1; D is uncertain. CDR1 and CDR2 from the germline V gene are SGHAT and FQNNGV. The CDR3 has 15 amino acids. Trimming shortened V by 6 bases and J by 4 bases, and 16 bases separated the two germline ends. CDR3 sequence: CASSPAQYVYNEQFF. In nucleotides, the CDR3 is TGTGCCAGCAGTCCCGCACAGTATGTATACAATGAGCAGTTCTTC.

This chain links TRBV19 with TRBJ2-7, with 7 bases aligning to TRBD2. This CDR3 has 12 amino acids. Unmatched junction bases numbered 0, after V lost 4 bases and J lost 3 bases. Germline lookup yields CDR1 LNHDA and CDR2 SQIVND (reference sequence). CDR3 nucleotide sequence: TGTGCCAGTAGTAGGGAGGGCTACGAGCAGTACTTC. This sequence encodes CASSREGYEQYF.

V and J are TRBV27 and TRBJ2-3; D may be TRBD2 (5 bases). This CDR3 has 16 amino acids. Germline CDR1 is MNHEY and CDR2 is SMNVEV (reference sequence). V was clipped by 6 bases and J by 0 bases, with 16 bases between them. CDR3 in DNA: TGTGCCAGCAGAACGACGGGATGGTCTAGCACAGATACGCAGTATTTT. Translated, it gives CASRTTGWSSTDTQYF.

The chain joins TRBV4-2 to TRBJ2-3; 9 bases are a match to TRBD2. This CDR3 spans 17 amino acids. The germline CDR1 and CDR2 sequences are LGHNA and YNFKEQ. The V gene end was trimmed by 3 bases and the J gene end by 3 bases; junction bases not matched to a gene: 10. The CDR3 DNA reads TGTGCCAGCAGCCAGGAAAATAGCGGGAGTCTGACAGATACGCAGTATTTT. It encodes CASSQENSGSLTDTQYF.

The V gene is TRBV2, the J gene TRBJ2-5; TRBD2 matches at 13 bases. Germline CDR1 is SNHLY and CDR2 is FYNNEI. The CDR3 length is 15 residues. With V trimmed by 8 bases and J by 4 bases, 7 bases remained unmatched. The CDR3 region has the DNA TGTGCCAGCGGGGGACTAGCGGGAAGCGGAGAGACCCAGTACTTC. Residues: CASGGLAGSGETQYF. Looking up the rest from reference TRBV2 and TRBJ2-5 gives the full variable domain: EPEVTQTPSHQVTQMGQEVILRCVPISNHLYFYWYRQILGQKVEFLVSFYNNEISEKSEIFDDQFSVERPDGSNFTLKIRSTKLEDSAMYFCASGGLAGSGETQYFGPGTRLLVL.

The chain is built from TRBV7-9 and TRBJ2-1, with a weak D call TRBD2 (5 bases). Germline-derived CDR1 and CDR2 are SEHNR and FQNEAQ (reference sequence). The CDR3 runs to 17 residues. Trimming pared 5 bases from V and 0 bases from J, leaving 17 bases between. CDR3 sequence reads: CASSPTSGSLSYNEQFF. CDR3 DNA: TGTGCCAGCAGCCCAACAAGCGGCTCCCTCTCCTACAATGAGCAGTTCTTC.

The chain recombines TRBV6-1 with TRBJ1-5; tentatively, D is TRBD1 (5 bases). This CDR3 region has 18 residues. The V and J ends lost 1 base and 0 bases respectively, with 16 bases between them. Germline assignment: CDR1 MNHNS and CDR2 SASEGT. CDR3 sequence reads: CASSEEVIKTASNQPQHF. DNA of the CDR3: TGTGCCAGCAGTGAAGAGGTAATTAAGACAGCTAGCAATCAGCCCCAGCATTTT.

The V call is TRBV11-2, the J call TRBJ2-7; 9 positions agree with TRBD2. The CDR3 spans 15 residues. CDR1 SGHAT and CDR2 FQNNGV come from the germline V gene. The junction had 6 bases not matched to a gene; V was cut back by 4 bases and J by 2 bases. The CDR3 sequence: CASSYRTSAAYEQYF. The CDR3, as DNA: TGTGCCAGCAGCTACAGGACTAGCGCTGCCTACGAGCAGTACTTC.

The chain's CDR3 is CASSLGGGYSYNEQFF. The CDR3 DNA is TGTGCCAGCAGCTTAGGGGGGGGCTACTCCTACAATGAGCAGTTCTTC. The gene calls are TRBV11-3 and TRBJ2-1; possible D gene TRBD2, 7 bases. This CDR3 comprises 16 residues. With 1 base removed from V and 0 bases from J, the gap between germline ends came to 10 bases. In germline, CDR1 is SGHNT, CDR2 YENEEA. Combining the CDR3 with reference TRBV11-3 and TRBJ2-1 gives the whole variable domain EAGVVQSPRYKIIEKKQPVAFWCNPISGHNTLYWYLQNLGQGPELLIRYENEEAVDDSQLPKDRFSAERLKGVDSTLKIQPAELGDSAVYLCASSLGGGYSYNEQFFGPGTRLTVL.

The gene calls are TRBV9 and TRBJ2-1, with TRBD2 identical over 8 bases. This CDR3 region has 16 residues. V shed 4 bases, J shed 6 bases, and the junction held 12 bases outside the gene matches. Germline CDR1 and CDR2: SGDLS and YYNGEE. The CDR3 loop reads CASSPPGGGRSNEQFF. The DNA for the CDR3 is TGTGCCAGCAGCCCCCCCGGGGGGGGGAGGAGCAATGAGCAGTTCTTC.

The chain carries TRBV11-2 and TRBJ2-7; the D gene is possibly TRBD1 (6 bases). Germline CDR1 SGHAT, CDR2 FQNNGV. The CDR3 runs 13 residues. V was pared by 3 bases and J by 7 bases, with 13 bases between. The DNA for the CDR3 is TGTGCCAGCAGCTTGGAACAGGGTCTTGAGCAGTACTTC. This sequence encodes CASSLEQGLEQYF.

The chain uses TRBV19 and TRBJ2-1; 9 bases line up with TRBD2. The germline V gene encodes CDR1 LNHDA and CDR2 SQIVND (reference sequence). The CDR3 is 16 amino acids. V shed 7 bases and J 0 bases; nucleotides not matched to a gene: 7. For the CDR3, the DNA is TGTGCCAGTACCCAGACTAGCGGAAGCTCCTACAATGAGCAGTTCTTC. As protein: CASTQTSGSSYNEQFF.

The chain joins TRBV11-3 to TRBJ2-7; no definite D call. CDR3 length: 17 residues. Germline V CDR1 and CDR2: SGHNT, YENEEA. Trimming took 3 bases from V and 3 from J, leaving 21 bases between them. CDR3 residues: CASSLTPTGEYVYEQYF. The CDR3 DNA follows: TGTGCCAGCAGCTTGACCCCCACCGGAGAATATGTCTACGAGCAGTACTTC. Together with reference TRBV11-3 and TRBJ2-7, the CDR3 gives the full variable domain: EAGVVQSPRYKIIEKKQPVAFWCNPISGHNTLYWYLQNLGQGPELLIRYENEEAVDDSQLPKDRFSAERLKGVDSTLKIQPAELGDSAVYLCASSLTPTGEYVYEQYFGPGTRLTVT.

V gene TRBV28 combines with J gene TRBJ1-5; no clear D gene. The V gene lost 10 bases and the J gene lost 6 bases, with 19 bases spanning the gap. Germline lookup yields CDR1 MDHEN and CDR2 SYDVKM. This CDR3 region has 14 residues. CDR3: CATLEGSDSQPQHF. The CDR3, as DNA: TGTGCCACCCTCGAGGGTTCCGATTCTCAGCCCCAGCATTTT.

The V gene is TRBV9, the J gene TRBJ1-4; D is perhaps TRBD1 (6 bases). CDR3 length equals 14 residues. V shed 4 bases and J shed 0 bases, with 7 bases lying between them. The germline V gene encodes CDR1 SGDLS and CDR2 YYNGEE. DNA of the CDR3: TGTGCCAGCAGCTCAGGGGCAACTAATGAAAAACTGTTTTTT. Protein sequence: CASSSGATNEKLFF.

The chain uses TRBV7-9 and TRBJ1-3; D call uncertain. The CDR3 extends over 14 amino acids. Germline assignment: CDR1 SEHNR and CDR2 FQNEAQ (reference sequence). The germline V and J ends were trimmed by 5 bases and 0 bases, with 8 bases remaining between them. CDR3 sequence: CASSANPSGNTIYF. The CDR3 coding sequence is TGTGCCAGCAGCGCGAACCCCTCTGGAAACACCATATATTTT.

The chain recombines TRBV5-1 with TRBJ2-5, with D uncertain. The CDR3 length is 14 residues. Trimming took off 2 bases at V and 1 base at J, with 9 bases between the two ends. The germline V gene encodes CDR1 SGHRS and CDR2 YFSETQ. The CDR3 DNA follows: TGCGCCAGCAGCTTTGGCAACGCCCAAGAGACCCAGTACTTC. Its translation is CASSFGNAQETQYF. The entire variable domain, with the rest obtained from reference TRBV5-1 and TRBJ2-5, is as follows: KAGVTQTPRYLIKTRGQQVTLSCSPISGHRSVSWYQQTPGQGLQFLFEYFSETQRNKGNFPGRFSGRQFSNSRSEMNVSTLELGDSALYLCASSFGNAQETQYFGPGTRLLVL.